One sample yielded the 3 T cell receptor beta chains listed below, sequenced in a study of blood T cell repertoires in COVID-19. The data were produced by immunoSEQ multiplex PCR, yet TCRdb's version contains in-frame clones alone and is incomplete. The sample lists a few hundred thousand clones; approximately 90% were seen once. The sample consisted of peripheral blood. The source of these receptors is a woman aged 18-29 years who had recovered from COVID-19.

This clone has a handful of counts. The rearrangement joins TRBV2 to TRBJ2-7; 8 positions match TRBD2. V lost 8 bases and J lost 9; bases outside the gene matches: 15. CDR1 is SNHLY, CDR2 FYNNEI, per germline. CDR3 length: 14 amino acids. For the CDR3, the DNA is TGTGCCAGCGGGTCGGGGAGCGGGAGCCGCCCGCAGTACTTC. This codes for CASGSGSGSRPQYF.

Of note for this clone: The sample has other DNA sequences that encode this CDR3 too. CDR3: CASSVGHPNTEAFF. DNA of the CDR3: TGTGCCAGCAGCGTGGGACACCCGAACACTGAAGCTTTCTTT. This sequence joins TRBV9 and TRBJ1-1; TRBD1 is a possible D gene (6 bases). This CDR3 is 14 amino acids long. V was clipped by 2 bases and J by 1 base, with 9 bases between them. From germline, CDR1 is SGDLS and CDR2 YYNGEE.

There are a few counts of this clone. The CDR3 DNA sequence: TGTGCCAGTACATCAGGTCATTATCAGCCCCAGCATTTT. It specifies CASTSGHYQPQHF. The V gene is TRBV19, the J gene TRBJ1-5, with D uncertain. Trimming pared 7 bases from V and 5 bases from J, leaving 12 bases between. Per germline, CDR1 LNHDA and CDR2 SQIVND (reference sequence). The CDR3 covers 13 residues.